This TCR beta chain appears in the sequencing data of a study of shared clonotypes between healthy human individuals. Study background: CD4 naive and memory got three plates each, CD8 naive two, CD8 memory one. General study findings and limits: Four donors held about 5.1% of naive CD4 clonotypes in common.

Method: immunoSEQ multiplex PCR; TCRdb's copy keeps in-frame clones and lacks some. This sample carries under 850,000 clones, roughly 72% of them seen once, and the ten largest clones take roughly 1.8%. In the case of this clone: The antigen is not known.

CDR3 size: 13 residues. V lost 0 bases, J lost 11 bases, and 12 bases lay in between. Germline CDR1 and CDR2: LNHDA and SQIVND (reference sequence). Material: memory CD4+ T cells sorted from blood. As for subset: CD45RA-negative fraction. The source is a woman aged 30 to 39 in good health. V and J are TRBV19 and TRBJ2-3, with D possibly being TRBD1 or TRBD2 (5 bases each). DNA of the CDR3: TGTGCCAGTAGTATAGAGGGACCGGCGGGGCAGTATTTT. As protein: CASSIEGPAGQYF. Full variable domain (rest looked up from reference TRBV19 and TRBJ2-3): DGGITQSPKYLFRKEGQNVTLSCEQNLNHDAMYWYRQDPGQGLRLIYYSQIVNDFQKGDIAEGYSVSREKKESFPLTVTSAQKNPTAFYLCASSIEGPAGQYFGPGTRLTVL.